Following are 17 T cell receptor beta chains from one sample sequenced in a study of cytomegalovirus exposure and HLA in healthy donors. 60 Vbeta and 13 Jbeta primers were used in PCR. The data were produced by immunoSEQ multiplex PCR, yet TCRdb's version contains in-frame clones alone and is incomplete. The sample has 150,000 to 200,000 clones, around 79% seen once; the top ten hold 5% to 7%. The sequencing input was PBMCs. The receptors stem from a man aged 40-55 years in good health and CMV-seropositive.

V usage is TRBV9 and J usage is TRBJ2-5, with 11 bases lining up with TRBD2. The DNA end favors TRBJ2-7, so the J call may be wrong. The germline CDR1 and CDR2 sequences are SGDLS and YYNGEE. CDR3 length equals 14 residues. The CDR3 spells CASSFSGRAHEQYF. CDR3 bases: TGTGCCAGCAGCTTTAGCGGGAGGGCTCACGAGCAGTACTTC.

V usage is TRBV19 and J usage is TRBJ1-2; 8 bases line up with TRBD1. The CDR3 runs 12 residues. J was trimmed by 8 bases and V by 4 bases; bases with no gene match: 3. CDR1 is LNHDA and CDR2 is SQIVND in the germline V gene (reference sequence). The CDR3 DNA reads TGTGCCAGTAGTAGACAGGGGAGCGGCTACACCTTC. Its translation is CASSRQGSGYTF.

The chain couples TRBV28 to TRBJ1-1; D might be TRBD1 (5 bases). Germline V gives CDR1 MDHEN, CDR2 SYDVKM. The germline V and J ends were trimmed by 10 bases and 10 bases, with 22 bases remaining between them. This CDR3 region has 13 residues. CDR3: CATVSGQHYGAFF. The CDR3, as DNA: TGTGCCACCGTCTCCGGACAACATTATGGAGCTTTCTTT.

The chain has TRBV15 and TRBJ2-1, with TRBD2 matching 8 bases. V was clipped by 0 bases and J by 8 bases; unmatched bases: 6. The CDR3 length is 15 residues. CDR1 is LNHNV and CDR2 is YYDKDF in the germline V gene (reference sequence). CDR3 bases: TGTGCCACCAGCAGAGATGTAGGACTAGCTGATGAGCAGTTCTTC. Encoded protein: CATSRDVGLADEQFF.

This clone was detected only once. V and J are TRBV9 and TRBJ2-7; 7 nucleotides line up with TRBD2. The junction had 9 bases not matched to a gene; V was cut back by 0 bases and J by 3 bases. The CDR3 consists of 16 residues. CDR1 SGDLS and CDR2 YYNGEE come from the germline V gene. The CDR3 DNA reads TGTGCCAGCAGCGTAGGCGGGAGCAGTGGAGGCTACGAGCAGTACTTC. As protein: CASSVGGSSGGYEQYF.

This clone has a handful of counts. The chain couples TRBV6-6 to TRBJ1-5; 8 bases agree with TRBD1. Germline trimming cut 5 bases from V and 4 bases from J; bases unmatched to any gene: 4. Germline assignment: CDR1 MNHNY and CDR2 SVGAGI (reference sequence). The CDR3 totals 14 residues. CDR3 bases: TGTGCCAGCAGTGACAGGGGCTTAAATCAGCCCCAGCATTTT. Protein: CASSDRGLNQPQHF.

The rearrangement uses TRBV7-2 and TRBJ2-3; TRBD2 aligns across 7 bases. The V gene's germline CDR1 is SGHTA and CDR2 FQGNSA. The CDR3 sequence is 16 residues long. The V and J ends lost 2 bases and 2 bases, in that order; junction bases with no gene match: 7. This CDR3 is CASSLRLGGSTDTQYF. CDR3 bases: TGTGCCAGCAGCTTAAGGTTGGGGGGGTCCACAGATACGCAGTATTTT.

CDR3 DNA sequence: TGTGCCAGCTCGTCGGTACTCTACAATGAGCAGTTCTTC. As protein: CASSSVLYNEQFF. The J gene is TRBJ2-1, the V gene TRBV6-1; no reliable D call. Germline V gene data show CDR1 as MNHNS and CDR2 as SASEGT. This CDR3 spans 13 amino acids. V was trimmed by 8 bases and J by 3 bases, leaving 11 bases between them.

The J gene is TRBJ2-3, the V gene TRBV28; 7 nucleotides line up with TRBD1. V lost 6 bases, J lost 3 bases, and 6 bases stayed unmatched. The germline gives CDR1 MDHEN, CDR2 SYDVKM. The CDR3 covers 14 residues. CDR3: CASSNRGRTDTQYF. The CDR3 bases are TGTGCCAGCAGCAACAGGGGCAGGACAGATACGCAGTATTTT.

The J gene is TRBJ2-5, the V gene TRBV7-2, with D possibly being TRBD2 (6 bases). This CDR3 spans 13 amino acids. Trimming removed 5 bases from V and 5 bases from J, with 12 bases in between. Germline V gene lookup returns CDR1 SGHTA and CDR2 FQGNSA. The CDR3 DNA reads TGTGCCAGCAGCCCGACTAGAGATGAGACCCAGTACTTC. It codes for CASSPTRDETQYF.

The chain uses TRBV5-1 and TRBJ1-1; D remains unclear. V was clipped by 4 bases and J by 5 bases, with 15 bases between them. Germline lookup yields CDR1 SGHRS and CDR2 YFSETQ. The CDR3 is 14 amino acids. The CDR3 spells CASSQTPAGTEAFF. The CDR3, as DNA: TGCGCCAGCAGCCAGACTCCCGCGGGAACTGAAGCTTTCTTT.

This clone has only one observation. The chain joins TRBV28 to TRBJ2-7; the D gene is possibly TRBD1 (5 bases). V was trimmed by 6 bases and J by 2 bases, leaving 23 bases between them. This CDR3 has 17 residues. CDR1 is MDHEN, CDR2 SYDVKM, per germline. CDR3: CASSLMPHAGLTYEQYF. CDR3 sequence (DNA): TGTGCCAGCAGCCTAATGCCCCATGCAGGGCTAACCTACGAGCAGTACTTC.

V gene TRBV5-6 combines with J gene TRBJ2-7; D is possibly TRBD1 (6 bases). Germline CDR1 and CDR2: SGHDT and YYEEEE. The CDR3 has 12 amino acids. Trimming pared 4 bases from V and 7 bases from J, leaving 12 bases between. The CDR3 DNA is TGTGCCAGCAGCCCGGGGCAGGGGGAGCAGTACTTC. It codes for CASSPGQGEQYF. The whole variable domain, filled in from reference TRBV5-6 and TRBJ2-7, reads DAGVTQSPTHLIKTRGQQVTLRCSPKSGHDTVSWYQQALGQGPQFIFQYYEEEERQRGNFPDRFSGHQFPNYSSELNVNALLLGDSALYLCASSPGQGEQYFGPGTRLTVT.

This rearrangement joins TRBV7-9 to TRBJ2-7; 8 bases fit TRBD1. With V trimmed by 4 bases and J by 0 bases, 2 bases remained unmatched. Germline CDR1 SEHNR, CDR2 FQNEAQ (reference sequence). The CDR3 has 14 residues. CDR3 protein: CASSSGQASYEQYF. The CDR3 bases are TGTGCCAGCAGCTCGGGACAGGCCTCCTACGAGCAGTACTTC.

This clone was seen a few times. A read error may account for a junction end that differs from germline. The chain recombines TRBV7-7 with TRBJ2-3; the D gene is possibly TRBD2 (5 bases). Germline loops: CDR1 SSHAT, CDR2 FNYEAQ (reference sequence). The CDR3 totals 15 residues. The DNA for the CDR3 is TGTGCTAGCAGCTTCGGCGGGTTTGGCTCAGATACGCAGTATTTT. It yields the protein CASSFGGFGSDTQYF.

V is TRBV5-1 and J is TRBJ1-1; D is possibly TRBD1 (5 bases). Germline CDR1 reads SGHRS; CDR2 reads YFSETQ. The CDR3 is made up of 14 amino acids. V was shortened by 2 bases and J by 2 bases, with 10 bases between the two germline ends. CDR3 DNA: TGCGCCAGCAGCTTTGGAGGGGAAAACACTGAAGCTTTCTTT. Protein sequence: CASSFGGENTEAFF.

The genes are TRBV7-9 and TRBJ2-7, with D hard to call. The CDR3 covers 12 residues. V was clipped by 1 base and J by 9 bases, with 10 bases between them. The V gene's germline CDR1 is SEHNR and CDR2 FQNEAQ (reference sequence). CDR3 nucleotide sequence: TGTGCCAGCAGCTTAGGCAGGATGGGGCAGTACTTC. This encodes CASSLGRMGQYF. Based on the CDR3 plus reference TRBV7-9 and TRBJ2-7, the full variable domain is DTGVSQNPRHKITKRGQNVTFRCDPISEHNRLYWYRQTLGQGPEFLTYFQNEAQLEKSRLLSDRFSAERPKGSFSTLEIQRTEQGDSAMYLCASSLGRMGQYFGPGTRLTVT.